This T cell receptor (beta chain) comes out of a study of blood T cells in healthy people across ages. Study observations and caveats: Estimates of diversity drawn from one million T cells were considered underestimates.

It was with a sample-barcoded 5' primer and a J-beta primer mix that a second PCR of roughly 7 to 12 cycles was run. One entry per CDR3 protein, called by TCRdb with MiXCR from the 5' RACE reads. The sample gives hundreds of thousands of distinct CDR3 sequences, roughly 60% of which show up once; about 20% is in the top ten. The CDR3 is 16 amino acids. Per germline, CDR1 SGDLS and CDR2 YYNGEE. V was clipped by 0 bases and J by 4 bases; unmatched bases: 7. A remark on this clonotype: What it binds is unknown.

V is TRBV9 and J is TRBJ2-3, with 8 bases lining up with TRBD2. Source material: blood. This receptor was taken from a man aged 25-45 years in good health. The DNA for the CDR3 is TGTGCCAGCAGCGTAGCTCCAGCGGGAGCGTCAGATACGCAGTATTTT. The encoded protein is CASSVAPAGASDTQYF.